The 6 T cell receptor beta chains listed next were all sequenced from one sample in a study of CD8 T cells in Susac syndrome. With random hexamers, roughly 0.45 to 1 ug RNA was reverse transcribed. TCRdb re-derived calls from the immunoSEQ multiplex PCR reads in MiXCR, one entry per CDR3 protein. The profile shows around 200,000 distinct CDR3 sequences, roughly 94% of them singletons. The sample consisted of CD4+ T cells from PBMCs. The source of these receptors is a human donor with Susac syndrome.

The genes are TRBV7-2 and TRBJ2-7; the D is unclear. Trimming took 1 base from V and 1 from J, leaving 14 bases between them. Germline values: CDR1 SGHTA, CDR2 FQGNSA. This CDR3 region has 16 residues. For the CDR3, the DNA is TGTGCCAGCAGCTTAGTCGGCCTTGCCAATTCCTACGAGCAGTACTTC. It is translated as CASSLVGLANSYEQYF.

The CDR3 region has the DNA TGTGCCAGCAGCTCCCCGGGCGGGGAGAACTGGGGCTACACCTTC. This codes for CASSSPGGENWGYTF. The gene calls are TRBV7-2 and TRBJ1-2; D unclear. Per germline, CDR1 SGHTA and CDR2 FQGNSA. The CDR3 has 15 amino acids. The V gene lost 4 bases and the J gene lost 8 bases, with 20 bases spanning the gap.

CDR3 bases: TGCGCCAGCAGCAAACAGGGACAGGCGAAGAACACCGGGGAGCTGTTTTTT. Translation gives CASSKQGQAKNTGELFF. The chain combines TRBV5-1 with TRBJ2-2; TRBD1 matches at 8 bases. The CDR3 has 17 amino acids. The germline gives CDR1 SGHRS, CDR2 YFSETQ. The V and J ends lost 4 bases and 1 base, in that order; junction bases with no gene match: 9.

This rearrangement joins TRBV7-2 to TRBJ1-6; D is unclear. The CDR3 has 16 residues. V was pared by 0 bases and J by 5 bases, with 11 bases between. CDR1 and CDR2 (germline): SGHTA, FQGNSA. DNA for the CDR3: TGTGCCAGCAGCTTAGCCCAGAGCGCGGATAATTCACCCCTCCACTTT. This gives the protein CASSLAQSADNSPLHF.

The chain employs TRBV4-3 and TRBJ2-7, with D uncertain. This CDR3 is 13 amino acids long. V was pared by 0 bases and J by 4 bases, with 7 bases between. Germline V lookup: CDR1 LGHNA, CDR2 YSLEER. The DNA for the CDR3 is TGCGCCAGCAGCCAAGATCTGGGGTACGAGCAGTACTTC. It translates to CASSQDLGYEQYF.

The chain uses TRBV29-1 and TRBJ2-5; D may correspond to TRBD1 or TRBD2 (5 bases each). The CDR3 has 13 residues. The V gene's germline CDR1 is SQVTM and CDR2 ANQGSEA. V lost 3 bases to trimming and J lost 7 bases, with 15 bases between them. The CDR3 DNA is TGCAGCGTTGAGAGGGGCGGCGACCCGACCCAGTACTTC. Translating gives CSVERGGDPTQYF.